This T cell receptor (beta chain) came from a study of CD4 and CD8 cells across lung adenocarcinoma regions. V lost 6 bases, J lost 4 bases, and 11 bases lay in between. The CDR3 totals 13 residues. CDR1 is WNHNN, CDR2 SYGVQD, per germline (reference sequence). This clonotype is large (0.1 to 1%) in the sample. MiXCR, run by TCRdb on the PCR reads, gives a single entry per CDR3 protein. Found here are approximately 10,000 distinct CDR3 sequences, 40% to 60% of them singletons; the top ten hold about 33%. Localized lung adenocarcinoma, a non-small cell lung cancer, affected the donors. The sequenced sample was CD8+ T cells from the margin of a lung tumor. The J gene is TRBJ2-3, the V gene TRBV10-1; perhaps TRBD1 as D (6 bases). The clonotype was recovered from a male donor with lung adenocarcinoma. The CD4 and CD8 labels of this study may be unreliable. In DNA, the CDR3 is TGCGCCAGCAGCGCAGGGGCCGCAGATACGCAGTATTTT. It encodes CASSAGAADTQYF.